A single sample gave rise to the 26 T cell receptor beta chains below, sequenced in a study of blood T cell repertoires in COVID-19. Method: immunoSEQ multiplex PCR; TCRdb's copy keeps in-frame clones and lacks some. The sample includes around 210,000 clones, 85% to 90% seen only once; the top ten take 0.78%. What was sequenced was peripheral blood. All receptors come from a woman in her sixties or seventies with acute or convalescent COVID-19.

For the CDR3, the DNA is TGTGCCAGCAGTCTGGACAGGGACTATGGCTACACCTTC. Residues: CASSLDRDYGYTF. V usage is TRBV28 and J usage is TRBJ1-2; 8 nucleotides agree with TRBD1. With 5 bases clipped from V and 3 bases from J, the junction kept 2 bases outside the gene matches. Germline-derived CDR1 and CDR2 are MDHEN and SYDVKM. This CDR3 has 13 residues.

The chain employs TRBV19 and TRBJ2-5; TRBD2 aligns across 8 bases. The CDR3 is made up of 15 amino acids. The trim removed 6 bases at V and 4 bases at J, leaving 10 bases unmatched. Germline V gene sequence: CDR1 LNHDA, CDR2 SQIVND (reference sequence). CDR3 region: CASSRGSGKVETQYF. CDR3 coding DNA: TGTGCCAGTAGCCGGGGTAGCGGGAAGGTAGAGACCCAGTACTTC.

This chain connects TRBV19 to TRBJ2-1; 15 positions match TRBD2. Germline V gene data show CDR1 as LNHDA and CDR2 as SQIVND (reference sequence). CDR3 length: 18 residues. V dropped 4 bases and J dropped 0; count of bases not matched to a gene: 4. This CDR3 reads CASSRGLAGGPSYNEQFF. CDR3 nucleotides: TGTGCCAGTAGTAGAGGACTAGCGGGAGGGCCCTCCTACAATGAGCAGTTCTTC.

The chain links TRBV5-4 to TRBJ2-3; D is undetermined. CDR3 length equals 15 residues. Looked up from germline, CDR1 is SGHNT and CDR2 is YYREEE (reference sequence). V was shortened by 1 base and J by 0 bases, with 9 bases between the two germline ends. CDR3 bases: TGTGCCAGCAGCTTGCAGAATCCTAGCACAGATACGCAGTATTTT. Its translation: CASSLQNPSTDTQYF.

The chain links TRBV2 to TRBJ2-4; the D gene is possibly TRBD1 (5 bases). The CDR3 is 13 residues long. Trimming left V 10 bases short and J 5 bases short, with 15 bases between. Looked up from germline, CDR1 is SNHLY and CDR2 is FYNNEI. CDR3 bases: TGTGCCACGTCTCAGGGAAGTGAAAACATTCAGTACTTC. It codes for CATSQGSENIQYF.

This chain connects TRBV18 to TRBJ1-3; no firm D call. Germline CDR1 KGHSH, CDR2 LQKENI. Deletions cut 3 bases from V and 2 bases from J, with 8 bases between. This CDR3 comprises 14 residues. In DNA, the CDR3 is TGTGCCAGCTCACCGTCTGCGCCTGGAAACACCATATATTTT. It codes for CASSPSAPGNTIYF.

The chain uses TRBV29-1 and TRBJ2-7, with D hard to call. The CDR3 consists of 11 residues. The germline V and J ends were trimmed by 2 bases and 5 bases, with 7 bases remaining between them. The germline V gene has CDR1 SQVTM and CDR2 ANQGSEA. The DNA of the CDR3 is TGCAGCGTTGAATGGTCAGACGAGCAGTACTTC. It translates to CSVEWSDEQYF.

The CDR3 nucleotides are TGCGCCAGCAGCCAAGAACCAGGGACAGGGAACTACAATGAGCAGTTCTTC. Residues: CASSQEPGTGNYNEQFF. The J gene is TRBJ2-1, the V gene TRBV4-3; TRBD1 agrees at 9 bases. With V trimmed by 0 bases and J by 3 bases, 6 bases remained unmatched. Germline CDR1 LGHNA, CDR2 YSLEER. This CDR3 spans 17 amino acids.

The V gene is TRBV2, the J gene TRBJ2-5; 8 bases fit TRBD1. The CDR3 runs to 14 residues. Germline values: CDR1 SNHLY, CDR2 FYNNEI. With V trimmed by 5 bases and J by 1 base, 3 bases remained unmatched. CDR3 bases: TGTGCCAGCAGTCGGGACAGGAGCCAAGAGACCCAGTACTTC. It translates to CASSRDRSQETQYF.

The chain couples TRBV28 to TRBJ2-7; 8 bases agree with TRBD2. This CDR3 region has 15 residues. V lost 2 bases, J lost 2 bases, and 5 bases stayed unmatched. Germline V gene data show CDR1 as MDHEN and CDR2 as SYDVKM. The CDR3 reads CASSLPGLAPYEQYF. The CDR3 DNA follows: TGTGCCAGCAGTTTACCAGGACTAGCTCCCTACGAGCAGTACTTC.

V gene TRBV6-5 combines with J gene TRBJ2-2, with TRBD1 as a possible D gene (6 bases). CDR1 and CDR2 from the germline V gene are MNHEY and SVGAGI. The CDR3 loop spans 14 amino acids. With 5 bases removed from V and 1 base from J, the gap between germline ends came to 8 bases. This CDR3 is CASSRTENTGELFF. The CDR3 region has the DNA TGTGCCAGCAGTAGGACAGAGAACACCGGGGAGCTGTTTTTT.

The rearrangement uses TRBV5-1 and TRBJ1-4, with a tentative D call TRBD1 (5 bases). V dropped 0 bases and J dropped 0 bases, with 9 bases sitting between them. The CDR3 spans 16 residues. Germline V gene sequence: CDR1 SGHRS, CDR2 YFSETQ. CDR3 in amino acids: CASSLGTSATNEKLFF. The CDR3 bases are TGCGCCAGCAGCTTGGGGACATCTGCAACTAATGAAAAACTGTTTTTT.

The CDR3 bases are TGTGCCAGCAGCTTACGTTTCGATTCACCCCTCCACTTT. Translation gives CASSLRFDSPLHF. The chain employs TRBV11-2 and TRBJ1-6, with D unclear. This CDR3 has 13 residues. V was pared by 2 bases and J by 8 bases, with 7 bases between. Germline V lookup: CDR1 SGHAT, CDR2 FQNNGV.

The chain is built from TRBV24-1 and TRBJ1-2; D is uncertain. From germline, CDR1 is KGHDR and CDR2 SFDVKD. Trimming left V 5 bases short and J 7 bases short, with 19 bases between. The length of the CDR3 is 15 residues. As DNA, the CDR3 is TGTGCCACCAGTGTGGCAGGAACGGGGTTTGGTGGCTACACCTTC. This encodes CATSVAGTGFGGYTF.

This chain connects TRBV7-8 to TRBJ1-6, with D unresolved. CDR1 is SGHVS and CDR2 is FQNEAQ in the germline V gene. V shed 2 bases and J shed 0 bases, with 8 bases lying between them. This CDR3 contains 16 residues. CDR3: CASSLLTSSYNSPLHF. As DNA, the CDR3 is TGTGCCAGCAGCTTATTAACGAGCTCCTATAATTCACCCCTCCACTTT.

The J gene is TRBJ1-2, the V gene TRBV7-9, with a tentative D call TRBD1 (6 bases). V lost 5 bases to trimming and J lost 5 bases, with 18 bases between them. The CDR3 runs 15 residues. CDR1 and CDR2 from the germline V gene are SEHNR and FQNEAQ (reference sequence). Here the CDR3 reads CASSRTGGGRYGYTF. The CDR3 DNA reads TGTGCCAGCAGCCGTACCGGGGGGGGCCGGTATGGCTACACCTTC. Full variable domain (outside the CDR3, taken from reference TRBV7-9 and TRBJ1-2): DTGVSQNPRHKITKRGQNVTFRCDPISEHNRLYWYRQTLGQGPEFLTYFQNEAQLEKSRLLSDRFSAERPKGSFSTLEIQRTEQGDSAMYLCASSRTGGGRYGYTFGSGTRLTVV.

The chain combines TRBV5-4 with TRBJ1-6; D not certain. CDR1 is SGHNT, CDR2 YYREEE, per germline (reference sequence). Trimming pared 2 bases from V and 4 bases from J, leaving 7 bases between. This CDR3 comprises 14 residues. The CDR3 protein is CASSFGIYNSPLHF. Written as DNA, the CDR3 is TGTGCCAGCAGCTTCGGGATTTATAATTCACCCCTCCACTTT.

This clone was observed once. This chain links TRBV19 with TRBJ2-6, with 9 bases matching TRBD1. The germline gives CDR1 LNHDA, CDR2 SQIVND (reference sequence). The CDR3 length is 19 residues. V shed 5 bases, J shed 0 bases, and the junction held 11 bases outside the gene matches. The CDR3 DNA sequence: TGTGCCAGTAGTTCGGGACAGGGAGGGTTTCTCTCTGGGGCCAACGTCCTGACTTTC. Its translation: CASSSGQGGFLSGANVLTF. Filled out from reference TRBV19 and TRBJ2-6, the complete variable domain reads DGGITQSPKYLFRKEGQNVTLSCEQNLNHDAMYWYRQDPGQGLRLIYYSQIVNDFQKGDIAEGYSVSREKKESFPLTVTSAQKNPTAFYLCASSSGQGGFLSGANVLTFGAGSRLTVL.

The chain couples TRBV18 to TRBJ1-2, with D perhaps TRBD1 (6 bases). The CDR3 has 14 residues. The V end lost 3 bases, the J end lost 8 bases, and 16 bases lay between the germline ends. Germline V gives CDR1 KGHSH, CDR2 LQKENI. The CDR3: CASSPSRGLGGYTF. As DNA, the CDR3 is TGTGCCAGCTCACCCTCGAGGGGGTTAGGAGGCTACACCTTC.

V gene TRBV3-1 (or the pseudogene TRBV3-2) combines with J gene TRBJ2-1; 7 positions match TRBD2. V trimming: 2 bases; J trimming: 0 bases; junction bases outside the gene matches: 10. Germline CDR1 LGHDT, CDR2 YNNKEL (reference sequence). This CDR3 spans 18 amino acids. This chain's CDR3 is CASSQLRNWTSSYNEQFF. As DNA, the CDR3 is TGTGCCAGCAGCCAACTTAGAAACTGGACTAGCTCCTACAATGAGCAGTTCTTC.

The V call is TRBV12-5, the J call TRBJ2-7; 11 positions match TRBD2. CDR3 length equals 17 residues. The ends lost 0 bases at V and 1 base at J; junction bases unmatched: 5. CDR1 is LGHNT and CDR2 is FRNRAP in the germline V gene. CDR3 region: CASGLVLGTSGSYEQYF. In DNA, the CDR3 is TGTGCTAGTGGTTTGGTTCTCGGGACTAGCGGTTCCTACGAGCAGTACTTC.

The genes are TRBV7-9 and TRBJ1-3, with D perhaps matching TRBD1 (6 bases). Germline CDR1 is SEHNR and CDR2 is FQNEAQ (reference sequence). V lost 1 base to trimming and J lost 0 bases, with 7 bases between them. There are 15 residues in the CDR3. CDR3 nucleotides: TGTGCCAGCAGCTTAGAGGGGGTCTCTGGAAACACCATATATTTT. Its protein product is CASSLEGVSGNTIYF.

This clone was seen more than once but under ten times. The CDR3 loop is CAISYREEQFF. CDR3 sequence (DNA): TGTGCCATCTCCTACAGAGAGGAGCAGTTCTTC. This rearrangement joins TRBV10-3 to TRBJ2-1; D is unclear. Germline V gene lookup returns CDR1 ENHRY and CDR2 SYGVKD. V lost 8 bases and J lost 10, with 12 bases in between. The length of the CDR3 is 11 residues.

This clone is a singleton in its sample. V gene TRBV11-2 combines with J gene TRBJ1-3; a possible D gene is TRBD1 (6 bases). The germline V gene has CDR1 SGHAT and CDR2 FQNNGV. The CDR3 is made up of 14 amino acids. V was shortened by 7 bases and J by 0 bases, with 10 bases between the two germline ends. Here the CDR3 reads CASTTGFSGNTIYF. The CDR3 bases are TGTGCCAGCACTACAGGGTTCTCTGGAAACACCATATATTTT.

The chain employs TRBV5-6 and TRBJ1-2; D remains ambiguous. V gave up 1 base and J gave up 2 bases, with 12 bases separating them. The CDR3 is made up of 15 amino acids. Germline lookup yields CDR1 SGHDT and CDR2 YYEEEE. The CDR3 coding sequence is TGTGCCAGCAGCTTGTTAAGTGGCCAGAACTATGGCTACACCTTC. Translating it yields CASSLLSGQNYGYTF.

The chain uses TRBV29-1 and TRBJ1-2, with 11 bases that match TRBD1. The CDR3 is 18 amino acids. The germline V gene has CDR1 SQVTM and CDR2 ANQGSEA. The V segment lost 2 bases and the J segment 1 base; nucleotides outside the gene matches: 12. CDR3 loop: CSVELARGQGESNYGYTF. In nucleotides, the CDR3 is TGCAGCGTTGAATTAGCACGGGGACAGGGGGAGAGTAACTATGGCTACACCTTC.